These 5 T cell receptor beta chains were all obtained from the same sample, sequenced in a study of T cells in Graves' hyperthyroidism and ophthalmopathy. There were TCR beta CDR3 regions amplified from RNA transcripts. The HTBI primer set served for first-round RT-PCR of the TCR CDR3. Each CDR3 protein is one row after TCRdb ran MiXCR on the multiplex PCR reads. The table includes about 680,000 distinct CDR3 sequences, roughly a third detected once. The sequenced sample consisted of blood. Source of these receptors: a woman aged 40 to 50 with Graves' hyperthyroidism.

The genes are TRBV6-6 and TRBJ1-5; 11 bases are shared with TRBD1. The V and J ends lost 6 bases and 4 bases, in that order; junction bases with no gene match: 5. CDR1 is MNHNY and CDR2 is SVGAGI in the germline V gene (reference sequence). This CDR3 contains 15 residues. The CDR3, as DNA: TGTGCCAGCAGACCGGACAGGGGGCGAAATCAGCCCCAGCATTTT. Translated, it gives CASRPDRGRNQPQHF.

This clonotype was counted many times. This sequence joins TRBV15 and TRBJ1-4; D call uncertain. The CDR3 consists of 12 residues. The V gene's germline CDR1 is LNHNV and CDR2 YYDKDF (reference sequence). Trimming took 0 bases from V and 8 from J, leaving 4 bases between them. Here the CDR3 reads CATSRDREKLFF. The DNA for the CDR3 is TGTGCCACCAGCAGAGACAGGGAAAAACTGTTTTTT.

This clonotype was seen only a few times. V is TRBV12-3 or TRBV12-4 and J is TRBJ1-1; D might be TRBD1 (6 bases). The CDR3 runs to 15 residues. Trimming took 5 bases from V and 4 from J, leaving 17 bases between them. CDR3 protein: CASSAGLGAGTEAFF. The CDR3 coding sequence is TGTGCCAGCAGTGCCGGACTGGGGGCGGGCACTGAAGCTTTCTTT.

The gene calls are TRBV5-4 and TRBJ2-6, with D tentatively TRBD1 (5 bases). CDR1 is SGHNT and CDR2 is YYREEE in the germline V gene (reference sequence). The CDR3 spans 17 residues. V dropped 0 bases and J dropped 4 bases, with 14 bases sitting between them. DNA of the CDR3: TGTGCCAGCAGCTTGGACAGGTTTTTGTCGGGGGCCAACGTCCTGACTTTC. Protein: CASSLDRFLSGANVLTF.

This clonotype was detected ten times or more. This chain links TRBV25-1 with TRBJ2-7, with 8 positions matching TRBD2. CDR3 length equals 13 residues. V trimming: 1 base; J trimming: 5 bases; junction bases outside the gene matches: 1. The germline CDR1 and CDR2 sequences are MGHDK and SYGVNS. This chain's CDR3 is CASSESGGNEQYF. The CDR3 DNA reads as TGTGCCAGCAGTGAATCGGGGGGGAACGAGCAGTACTTC.